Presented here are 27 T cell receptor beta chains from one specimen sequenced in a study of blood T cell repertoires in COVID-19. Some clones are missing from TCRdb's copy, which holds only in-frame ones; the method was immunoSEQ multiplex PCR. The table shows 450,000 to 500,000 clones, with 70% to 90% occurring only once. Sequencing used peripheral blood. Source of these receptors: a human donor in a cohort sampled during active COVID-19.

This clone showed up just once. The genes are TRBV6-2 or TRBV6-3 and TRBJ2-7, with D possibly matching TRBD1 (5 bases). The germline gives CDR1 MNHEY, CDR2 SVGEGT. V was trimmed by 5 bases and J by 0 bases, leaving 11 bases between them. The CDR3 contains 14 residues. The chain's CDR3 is CASSQGYNSYEQYF. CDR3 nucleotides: TGTGCCAGCAGTCAGGGCTATAACTCCTACGAGCAGTACTTC.

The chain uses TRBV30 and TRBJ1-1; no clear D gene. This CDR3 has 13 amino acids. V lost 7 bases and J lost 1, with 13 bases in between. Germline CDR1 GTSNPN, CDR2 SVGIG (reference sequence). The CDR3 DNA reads TGTGCCTCCGCCAAAGGAGGGAACACTGAAGCTTTCTTT. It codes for CASAKGGNTEAFF.

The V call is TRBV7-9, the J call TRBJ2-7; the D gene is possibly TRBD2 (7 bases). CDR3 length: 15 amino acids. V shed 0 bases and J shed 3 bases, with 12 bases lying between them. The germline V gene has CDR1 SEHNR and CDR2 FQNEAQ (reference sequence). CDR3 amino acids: CASSLAGGLSYEQYF. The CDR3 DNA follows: TGTGCCAGCAGCTTAGCGGGGGGGCTAAGCTACGAGCAGTACTTC.

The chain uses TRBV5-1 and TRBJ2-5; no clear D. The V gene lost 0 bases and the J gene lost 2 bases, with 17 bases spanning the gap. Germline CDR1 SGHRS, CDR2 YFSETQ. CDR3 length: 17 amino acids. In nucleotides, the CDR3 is TGCGCCAGCAGCTTGGTCTTCGCCGTTGGCCAACAAGAGACCCAGTACTTC. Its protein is CASSLVFAVGQQETQYF.

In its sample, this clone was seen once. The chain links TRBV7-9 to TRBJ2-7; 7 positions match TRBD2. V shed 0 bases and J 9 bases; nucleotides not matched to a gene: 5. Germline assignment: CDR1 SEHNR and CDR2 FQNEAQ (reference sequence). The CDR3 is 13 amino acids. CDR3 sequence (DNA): TGTGCCAGCAGCTTAGCGGGGGAGGGTGCGCAGTACTTC. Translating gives CASSLAGEGAQYF.

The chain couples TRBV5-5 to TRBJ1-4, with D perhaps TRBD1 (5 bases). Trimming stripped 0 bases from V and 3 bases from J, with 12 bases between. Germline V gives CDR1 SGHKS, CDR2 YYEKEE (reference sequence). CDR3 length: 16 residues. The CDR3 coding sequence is TGTGCCAGCAGCTTGGTTTCAGGACACGCTAATGAAAAACTGTTTTTT. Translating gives CASSLVSGHANEKLFF. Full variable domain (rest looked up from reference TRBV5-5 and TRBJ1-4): DAGVTQSPTHLIKTRGQQVTLRCSPISGHKSVSWYQQVLGQGPQFIFQYYEKEERGRGNFPDRFSARQFPNYSSELNVNALLLGDSALYLCASSLVSGHANEKLFFGSGTQLSVL.

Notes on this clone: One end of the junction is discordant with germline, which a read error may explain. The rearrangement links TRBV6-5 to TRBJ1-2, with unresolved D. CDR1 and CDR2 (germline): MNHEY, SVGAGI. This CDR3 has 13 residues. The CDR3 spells CASSSYGGSGYTF. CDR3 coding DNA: TGTGCCAGTAGTTCCTACGGAGGCAGCGGCTACACCTTC.

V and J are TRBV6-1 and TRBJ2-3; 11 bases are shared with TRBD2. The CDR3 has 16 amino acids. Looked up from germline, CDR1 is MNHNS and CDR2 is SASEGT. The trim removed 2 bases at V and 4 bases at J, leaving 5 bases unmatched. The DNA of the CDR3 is TGTGCCAGCAGTGAAACTAGCGGGAGTGGCTCAGATACGCAGTATTTT. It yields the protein CASSETSGSGSDTQYF.

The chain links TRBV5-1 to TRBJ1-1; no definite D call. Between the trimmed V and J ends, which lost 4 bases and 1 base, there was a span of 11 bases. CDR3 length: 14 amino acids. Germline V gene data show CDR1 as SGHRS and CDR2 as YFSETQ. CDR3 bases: TGCGCCAGCAGCCCCCCGACTGGGAACACTGAAGCTTTCTTT. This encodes CASSPPTGNTEAFF.

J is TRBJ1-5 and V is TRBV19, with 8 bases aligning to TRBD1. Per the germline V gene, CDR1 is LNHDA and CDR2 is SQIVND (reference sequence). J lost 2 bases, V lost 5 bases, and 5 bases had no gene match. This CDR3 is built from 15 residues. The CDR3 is CASSPTGEGNQPQHF. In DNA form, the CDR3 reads TGTGCCAGTAGTCCGACAGGGGAAGGCAATCAGCCCCAGCATTTT.

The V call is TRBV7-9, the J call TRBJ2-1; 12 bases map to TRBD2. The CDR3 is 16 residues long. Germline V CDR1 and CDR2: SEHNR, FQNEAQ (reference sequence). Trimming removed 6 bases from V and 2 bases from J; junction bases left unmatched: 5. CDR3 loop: CASSPSGRAPYNEQFF. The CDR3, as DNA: TGTGCCAGCAGTCCTAGCGGGAGGGCCCCCTACAATGAGCAGTTCTTC. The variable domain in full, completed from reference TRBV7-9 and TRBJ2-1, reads DTGVSQNPRHKITKRGQNVTFRCDPISEHNRLYWYRQTLGQGPEFLTYFQNEAQLEKSRLLSDRFSAERPKGSFSTLEIQRTEQGDSAMYLCASSPSGRAPYNEQFFGPGTRLTVL.

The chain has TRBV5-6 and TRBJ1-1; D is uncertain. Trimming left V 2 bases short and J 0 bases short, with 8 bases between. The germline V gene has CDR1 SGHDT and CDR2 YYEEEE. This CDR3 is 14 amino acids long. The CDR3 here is CASSFGFLNTEAFF. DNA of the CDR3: TGTGCCAGCAGCTTCGGGTTTCTGAACACTGAAGCTTTCTTT.

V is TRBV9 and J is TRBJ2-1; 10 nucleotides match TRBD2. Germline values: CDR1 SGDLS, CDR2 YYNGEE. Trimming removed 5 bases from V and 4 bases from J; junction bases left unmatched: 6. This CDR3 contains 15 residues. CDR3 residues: CASRASGGEYNEQFF. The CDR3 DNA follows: TGTGCCAGCAGGGCTAGCGGGGGAGAATACAATGAGCAGTTCTTC. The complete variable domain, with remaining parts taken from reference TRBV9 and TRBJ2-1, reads DSGVTQTPKHLITATGQRVTLRCSPRSGDLSVYWYQQSLDQGLQFLIQYYNGEERAKGNILERFSAQQFPDLHSELNLSSLELGDSALYFCASRASGGEYNEQFFGPGTRLTVL.

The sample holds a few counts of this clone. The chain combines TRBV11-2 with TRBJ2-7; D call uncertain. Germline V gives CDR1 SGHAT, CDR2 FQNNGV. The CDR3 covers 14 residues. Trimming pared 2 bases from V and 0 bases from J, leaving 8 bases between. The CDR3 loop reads CASSLRRISYEQYF. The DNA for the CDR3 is TGTGCCAGCAGCTTACGCAGGATCTCCTACGAGCAGTACTTC. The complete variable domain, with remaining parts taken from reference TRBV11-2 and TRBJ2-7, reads EAGVAQSPRYKIIEKRQSVAFWCNPISGHATLYWYQQILGQGPKLLIQFQNNGVVDDSQLPKDRFSAERLKGVDSTLKIQPAKLEDSAVYLCASSLRRISYEQYFGPGTRLTVT.

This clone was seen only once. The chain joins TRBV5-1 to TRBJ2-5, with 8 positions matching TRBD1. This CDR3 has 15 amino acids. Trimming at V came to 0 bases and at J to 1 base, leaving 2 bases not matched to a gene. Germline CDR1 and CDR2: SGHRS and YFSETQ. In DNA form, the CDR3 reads TGCGCCAGCAGCTTGGGGGACAGGACCCAAGAGACCCAGTACTTC. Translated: CASSLGDRTQETQYF. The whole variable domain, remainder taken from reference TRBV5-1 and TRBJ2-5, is KAGVTQTPRYLIKTRGQQVTLSCSPISGHRSVSWYQQTPGQGLQFLFEYFSETQRNKGNFPGRFSGRQFSNSRSEMNVSTLELGDSALYLCASSLGDRTQETQYFGPGTRLLVL.

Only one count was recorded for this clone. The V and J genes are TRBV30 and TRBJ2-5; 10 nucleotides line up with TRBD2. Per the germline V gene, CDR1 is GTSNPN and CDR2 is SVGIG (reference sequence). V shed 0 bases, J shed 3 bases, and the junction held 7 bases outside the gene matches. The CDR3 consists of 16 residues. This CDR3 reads CAWSVASGSWEETQYF. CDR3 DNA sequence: TGTGCCTGGAGTGTTGCTAGCGGGAGTTGGGAAGAGACCCAGTACTTC.

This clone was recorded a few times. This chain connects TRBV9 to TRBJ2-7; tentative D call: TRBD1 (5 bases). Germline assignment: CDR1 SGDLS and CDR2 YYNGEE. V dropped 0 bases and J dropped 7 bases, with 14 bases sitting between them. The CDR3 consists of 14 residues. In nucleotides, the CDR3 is TGTGCCAGCAGCGTAGCGGCCAGGGCAGGGGAGCAGTACTTC. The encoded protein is CASSVAARAGEQYF.

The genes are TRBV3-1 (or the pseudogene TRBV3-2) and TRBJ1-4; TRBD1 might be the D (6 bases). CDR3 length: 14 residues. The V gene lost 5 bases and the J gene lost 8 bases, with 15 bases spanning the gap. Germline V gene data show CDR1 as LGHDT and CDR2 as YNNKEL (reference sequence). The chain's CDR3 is CASSFRGSPEKLFF. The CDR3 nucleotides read TGTGCCAGCAGCTTCAGGGGTTCTCCCGAAAAACTGTTTTTT.

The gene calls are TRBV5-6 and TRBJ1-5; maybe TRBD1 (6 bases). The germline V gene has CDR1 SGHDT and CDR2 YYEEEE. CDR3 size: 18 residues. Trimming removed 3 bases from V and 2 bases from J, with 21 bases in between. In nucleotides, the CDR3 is TGTGCCAGCAGCTCCCTTGGGGCAGGGGTGGATGGCAATCAGCCCCAGCATTTT. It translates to CASSSLGAGVDGNQPQHF.

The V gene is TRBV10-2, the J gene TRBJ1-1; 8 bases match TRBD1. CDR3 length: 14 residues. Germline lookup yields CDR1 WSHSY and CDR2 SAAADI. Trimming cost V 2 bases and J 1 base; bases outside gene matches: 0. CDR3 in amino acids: CASSEQGANTEAFF. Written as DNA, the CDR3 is TGCGCCAGCAGTGAGCAGGGGGCGAACACTGAAGCTTTCTTT.

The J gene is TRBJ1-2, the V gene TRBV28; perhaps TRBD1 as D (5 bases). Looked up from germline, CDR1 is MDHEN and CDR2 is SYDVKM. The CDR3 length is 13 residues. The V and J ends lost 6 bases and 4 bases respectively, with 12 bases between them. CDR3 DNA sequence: TGTGCCAGCAGGGACACAGCCCGCTATGGCTACACCTTC. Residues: CASRDTARYGYTF.

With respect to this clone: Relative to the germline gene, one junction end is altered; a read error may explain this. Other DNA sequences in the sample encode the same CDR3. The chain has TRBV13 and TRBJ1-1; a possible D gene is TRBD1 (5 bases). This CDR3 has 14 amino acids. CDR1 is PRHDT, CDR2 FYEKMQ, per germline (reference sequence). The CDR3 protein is CASSLGGGNTEAFF. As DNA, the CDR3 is TGCGCCAGCAGCCTCGGGGGGGGAAACACTGAAGCTTTCTTT.

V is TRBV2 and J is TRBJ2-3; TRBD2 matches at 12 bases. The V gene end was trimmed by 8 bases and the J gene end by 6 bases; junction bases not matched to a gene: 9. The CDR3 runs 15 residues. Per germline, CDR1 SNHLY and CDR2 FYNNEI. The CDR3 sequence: CASVRLAGVSDTQYF. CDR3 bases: TGTGCCAGCGTTAGACTAGCGGGAGTGTCGGATACGCAGTATTTT. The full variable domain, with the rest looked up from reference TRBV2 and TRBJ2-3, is EPEVTQTPSHQVTQMGQEVILRCVPISNHLYFYWYRQILGQKVEFLVSFYNNEISEKSEIFDDQFSVERPDGSNFTLKIRSTKLEDSAMYFCASVRLAGVSDTQYFGPGTRLTVL.

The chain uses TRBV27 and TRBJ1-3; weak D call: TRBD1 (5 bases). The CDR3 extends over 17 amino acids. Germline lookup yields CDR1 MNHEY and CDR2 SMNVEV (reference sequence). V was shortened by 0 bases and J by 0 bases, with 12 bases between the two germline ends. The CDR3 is CASSLSPGSPSGNTIYF. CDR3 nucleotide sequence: TGTGCCAGCAGTTTATCGCCAGGGTCCCCCTCTGGAAACACCATATATTTT.

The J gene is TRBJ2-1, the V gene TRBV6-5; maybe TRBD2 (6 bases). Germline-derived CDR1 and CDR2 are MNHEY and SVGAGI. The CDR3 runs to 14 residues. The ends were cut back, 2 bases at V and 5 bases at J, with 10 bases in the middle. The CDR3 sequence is CASSYGGTNNEQFF. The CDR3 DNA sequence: TGTGCCAGCAGTTACGGCGGGACCAACAATGAGCAGTTCTTC.

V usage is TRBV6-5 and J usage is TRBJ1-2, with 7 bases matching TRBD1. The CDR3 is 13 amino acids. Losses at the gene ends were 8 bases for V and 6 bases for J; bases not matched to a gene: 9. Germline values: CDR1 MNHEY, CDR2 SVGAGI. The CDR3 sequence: CASSETGRDGYTF. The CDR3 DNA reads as TGTGCCAGCTCAGAGACAGGGCGAGATGGCTACACCTTC.

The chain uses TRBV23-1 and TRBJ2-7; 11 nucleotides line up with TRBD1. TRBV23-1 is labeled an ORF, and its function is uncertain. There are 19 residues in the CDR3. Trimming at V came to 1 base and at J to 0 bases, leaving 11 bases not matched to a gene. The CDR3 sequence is CASSQWDRGYRSGSYEQYF. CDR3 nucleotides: TGCGCCAGCAGTCAATGGGACAGGGGGTACAGGTCCGGCTCCTACGAGCAGTACTTC.